This entry concerns a single T cell receptor beta chain. This clonotype was seen repeatedly, ten times or more. Its cognate antigen has yet to be identified. Base qualities were left out, and no much larger clone turns up one base away. At the junction V is shortened by 4 bases and J by 1 base; bases outside the gene matches: 1. CDR3 length: 15 amino acids, cysteine to phenylalanine. CDR3 DNA only is kept here, 45 bases in frame from base 1. CDR1 and CDR2 (KGHDR, SFDVKD) derive from the germline V gene. This sample stems from a study of neurological immune-mediated disorders (dated by TCRdb to between 2019 and 2020). For the study in its entirety: Peripheral blood TCR-beta repertoires from HTLV-I-associated myelopathy (HAM/TSP) patients, multiple sclerosis patients and healthy controls were compared by UMI-based sequencing. Of the 68 subjects in the cohort, around 14 were HAM/TSP patients, roughly 35 were multiple sclerosis patients, and some 20 were healthy controls. Longitudinal HAM/TSP donors and healthy donors each had 3 time-points at intervals of roughly 3-45 months. Longitudinal samples, technical triplicates and paired sorted CD4+ and CD8+ T-cell subsets, alongside PBMC samples, were included among the roughly 100 TCR-beta libraries.

Here is what the overall study found, with its caveats: TCR clonal expansion was greatest in HAM/TSP patients and smallest in MS patients, who ranked below even healthy controls. Across subjects, expanded clones never shared an identical CDR3 amino acid sequence, which suggests that the TCR-beta repertoires in every group were private.

cDNA was synthesized by template-switch 5'RACE using a primer with a 10-nucleotide random unique molecular identifier that tagged each TCR transcript. Each sequencing run produced over 170 million TCR-beta sequences covering 15-18 subjects. Total RNA was extracted with the RNeasy kit. TCR-beta VDJ regions were amplified with primers for the TCR constant region and the 5'RACE anchor, using the KAPA Real-time Library Amplification kit. A first PCR added sample indexes and Illumina adaptors, after which a second PCR increased the library yield. After Ampure bead purification, the TCR product of roughly 650 bp was size-selected on a 2% E-gel SizeSelection system. Library quality was checked on a Bioanalyzer, concentration was measured with Qubit, and libraries were quantified with the Kapa Library Quantification kit before pooling. Libraries were sequenced paired-end 2 x 150 bp on an Illumina HiSeq 2500. To increase sequence diversity, about 25-31% phiX was spiked into each library pool. The published analysis was carried out like this. The quality-filtered reads were processed with the UMI-based MiGEC pipeline, whose error correction step removed more than 85% of the raw TCR sequences. IMGT germline references were used for alignment of VDJ genes, and clonotypes were defined by a unique CDR3 amino acid sequence together with V-J genes. VDJtools evaluated clonal expansion, Shannon diversity and CDR3 relatedness (CalcPairwiseDistances, ClusterSamples); CLCbio workbench built phylogenetic trees. Using coefficient-of-variation modelling across technical triplicates, the study counted a clone as expanded if it had at least 8 unique UMIs. TCRdb took the public reads, trimmed them with fastp at Q25, ran MiXCR for clone calling and kept in-frame beta chains. Rows are combined by CDR3 protein, so each entry shows the most common genes and DNA. What appears here as the V and J calls and clone size reflects TCRdb's work, not the paper's. The sample contains tens of thousands of distinct CDR3 sequences, about 13% of them found a single time. The biggest ten clones account for about 2.5% of the sample.

According to the study, the label for this sample's time point signals: longitudinal time-point 2. The healthy controls were volunteers from blood banks in Maryland, USA. For the unsorted PBMC libraries, 2 million PBMCs were stored in RNAlater at -80 degrees C until RNA extraction and were used to generate the libraries. Peripheral blood was subjected to Ficoll-Hypaque density gradient centrifugation to isolate PBMCs, which were then cryopreserved in liquid nitrogen. The source material was PBMCs. This TCR derives from a woman aged 40 to 55 in good health. Recombination linked TRBV24-1 to TRBJ2-7; 12 middle bases align to TRBD1. The DNA sequence is TGTGCCACCAGTGAGGGACAGGGGGCATCCTACGAGCAGTACTTC. Its protein reads: CATSEGQGASYEQYF.